This T cell receptor beta chain derives from a study of shared clonotypes between healthy human individuals. General study points: The study generally estimated greater richness for naive than memory subsets.

This CDR3 is 15 amino acids long. V lost 3 bases, J lost 0 bases, and 9 bases lay in between. The germline CDR1 and CDR2 sequences are LNHDA and SQIVND (reference sequence). As for this clone: The antigen remains undetermined. Within the sample, other DNA sequences also encode this same CDR3.

Repertoires were generated with immunoSEQ multiplex PCR, while TCRdb's copy carries only in-frame clones and drops some. Of just over 2,000,000 clones listed, roughly 94% are singletons. This TCR came from a man aged 18-30 years in good health. The chain has TRBV19 and TRBJ1-5; no clear D. Sample: naive CD4+ T cells sorted from blood. As to subset: CD45RA+ positively selected. CDR3 sequence reads: CASSIEGSSNQPQHF. The CDR3 DNA follows: TGTGCCAGTAGTATCGAAGGGAGTAGCAATCAGCCCCAGCATTTT.